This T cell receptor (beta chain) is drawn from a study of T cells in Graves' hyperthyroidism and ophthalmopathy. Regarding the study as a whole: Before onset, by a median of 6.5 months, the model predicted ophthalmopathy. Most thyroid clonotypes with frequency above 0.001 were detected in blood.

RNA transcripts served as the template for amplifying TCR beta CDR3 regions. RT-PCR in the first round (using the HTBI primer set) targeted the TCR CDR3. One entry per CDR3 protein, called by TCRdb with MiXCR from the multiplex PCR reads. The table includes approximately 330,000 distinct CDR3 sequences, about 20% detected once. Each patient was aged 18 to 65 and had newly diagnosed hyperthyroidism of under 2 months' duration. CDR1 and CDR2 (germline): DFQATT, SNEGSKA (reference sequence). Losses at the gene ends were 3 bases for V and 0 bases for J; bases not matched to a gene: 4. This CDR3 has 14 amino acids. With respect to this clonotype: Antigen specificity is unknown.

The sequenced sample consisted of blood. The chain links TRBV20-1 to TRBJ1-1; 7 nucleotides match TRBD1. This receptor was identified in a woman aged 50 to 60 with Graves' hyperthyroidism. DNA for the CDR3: TGCAGTGCTAGGCCCGGGACAGTGAACACTGAAGCTTTCTTT. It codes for CSARPGTVNTEAFF.